The 14 T cell receptor beta chains below were found in one sample sequenced in a study of cytomegalovirus exposure and HLA in healthy donors. Amplification used 60 Vbeta primers and 13 Jbeta primers. Generated by immunoSEQ multiplex PCR, the TCRdb table keeps only in-frame clones and is missing some. The profile shows 250,000 or so clones, about 80% of them singletons. The sequenced sample was PBMCs. The receptors were sampled from a woman aged 55 to 70 in good health and CMV-seropositive.

V gene TRBV7-6 combines with J gene TRBJ1-1; 8 positions match TRBD1. This CDR3 comprises 15 residues. Germline V lookup: CDR1 SGHVS, CDR2 FNYEAQ. Germline trimming cut 3 bases from V and 0 bases from J; bases unmatched to any gene: 3. The CDR3 nucleotides read TGTGCCAGCAGCTTGGGGACAGGCTTGAACACTGAAGCTTTCTTT. Protein: CASSLGTGLNTEAFF.

The chain has TRBV14 and TRBJ2-7, with a tentative D call TRBD2 (7 bases). V was cut by 5 bases and J by 2 bases, with 13 bases left in between. The V gene's germline CDR1 is SGHDN and CDR2 FVKESK. The CDR3 is 14 residues long. The DNA of the CDR3 is TGTGCCAGCAGCGGTAGGGGGGGTCCCTACGAGCAGTACTTC. Protein sequence: CASSGRGGPYEQYF.

The rearrangement uses TRBV29-1 and TRBJ2-1; 8 nucleotides agree with TRBD2. Germline CDR1 is SQVTM and CDR2 is ANQGSEA. With 2 bases clipped from V and 1 base from J, the junction kept 7 bases outside the gene matches. CDR3 length: 16 amino acids. The chain's CDR3 is CSVEPPQRESYNEQFF. DNA for the CDR3: TGCAGCGTTGAACCCCCCCAGCGGGAGTCCTACAATGAGCAGTTCTTC.

V usage is TRBV5-6 and J usage is TRBJ2-7; 12 bases line up with TRBD2. This CDR3 spans 16 amino acids. Germline V lookup: CDR1 SGHDT, CDR2 YYEEEE. The V and J ends lost 4 bases and 3 bases, in that order; junction bases with no gene match: 8. The CDR3 region is CASSHVPGLAGYEQYF. The CDR3 coding sequence is TGTGCCAGCAGCCACGTTCCGGGACTAGCGGGCTACGAGCAGTACTTC.

This chain uses TRBV5-4 with TRBJ2-7; TRBD1 agrees at 7 bases. Trimming removed 4 bases from V and 2 bases from J; junction bases left unmatched: 21. This CDR3 has 19 residues. Germline values: CDR1 SGHNT, CDR2 YYREEE (reference sequence). CDR3 sequence: CASSPSVRTGRAVTYEQYF. CDR3 sequence (DNA): TGTGCCAGCAGCCCTAGTGTCAGGACAGGCAGGGCGGTAACCTACGAGCAGTACTTC.

The V call is TRBV7-9, the J call TRBJ2-1; 8 nucleotides line up with TRBD1. This CDR3 is 14 amino acids long. Germline-derived CDR1 and CDR2 are SEHNR and FQNEAQ (reference sequence). Trimming took 3 bases from V and 7 from J; bases not matched to a gene: 5. The CDR3 DNA reads TGTGCCAGCAGCTTGGGACAGGAGGCAAATGAGCAGTTCTTC. It encodes CASSLGQEANEQFF.

This chain links TRBV5-1 with TRBJ2-7, with a tentative D call TRBD1 (5 bases). This CDR3 region has 15 residues. Germline CDR1 reads SGHRS; CDR2 reads YFSETQ. V lost 2 bases, J lost 0 bases, and 12 bases lay in between. The CDR3 is CASSFGRVYSYEQYF. The CDR3, as DNA: TGCGCCAGCAGCTTTGGCAGGGTTTACTCCTACGAGCAGTACTTC.

This clone was counted only a few times. The J gene is TRBJ2-5, the V gene TRBV6-1; 11 bases are a match to TRBD2. The V segment lost 6 bases and the J segment 5 bases; nucleotides outside the gene matches: 8. The CDR3 runs to 15 residues. The germline gives CDR1 MNHNS, CDR2 SASEGT. The DNA for the CDR3 is TGTGCCAGCAGCAGACTAGCGGGAAGTGAGGAGACCCAGTACTTC. Translation gives CASSRLAGSEETQYF.

V usage is TRBV21-1 and J usage is TRBJ2-7; TRBD1 is the table's D call, not checked against the DNA. TRBV21-1 is a documented pseudogene. CDR3 length equals 15 residues. The CDR3 sequence: CASRKAWGHRNEQYF. The CDR3 region has the DNA TGTGCCAGCCGTAAAGCCTGGGGGCACAGGAACGAGCAGTACTTC.

This clone has only one observation. The chain couples TRBV5-1 to TRBJ2-1; D is unresolved. CDR1 SGHRS and CDR2 YFSETQ come from the germline V gene. V lost 0 bases and J 5 bases, leaving 6 bases between the germline ends. The CDR3 covers 13 residues. CDR3: CASSLAQNNEQFF. Written as DNA, the CDR3 is TGCGCCAGCAGCTTGGCACAGAACAATGAGCAGTTCTTC. The whole variable domain, filled in from reference TRBV5-1 and TRBJ2-1, reads KAGVTQTPRYLIKTRGQQVTLSCSPISGHRSVSWYQQTPGQGLQFLFEYFSETQRNKGNFPGRFSGRQFSNSRSEMNVSTLELGDSALYLCASSLAQNNEQFFGPGTRLTVL.

The table lists this clone with a count of one. The chain couples TRBV28 to TRBJ2-2; 7 bases fit TRBD1. CDR1 is MDHEN and CDR2 is SYDVKM in the germline V gene. V lost 6 bases to trimming and J lost 4 bases; unmatched junction nucleotides: 5. The CDR3 runs to 14 residues. The CDR3 loop is CASRSQGSTGELFF. In DNA, the CDR3 is TGTGCCAGCAGATCACAGGGGTCCACCGGGGAGCTGTTTTTT.

The V and J genes are TRBV14 and TRBJ1-2; D might be TRBD1 (5 bases). The CDR3 totals 15 residues. V was clipped by 0 bases and J by 4 bases, with 12 bases between them. Germline values: CDR1 SGHDN, CDR2 FVKESK. The CDR3: CASSQDWGRAYGYTF. As DNA, the CDR3 is TGTGCCAGCAGCCAAGATTGGGGCAGGGCCTATGGCTACACCTTC.

The chain combines TRBV7-2 with TRBJ2-2; D uncertain. Trimming removed 2 bases from V and 2 bases from J, with 6 bases in between. Germline V gene lookup returns CDR1 SGHTA and CDR2 FQGNSA. The CDR3 length is 14 residues. The CDR3 bases are TGTGCCAGCAGCTTATCCTATAACACCGGGGAGCTGTTTTTT. Its protein product is CASSLSYNTGELFF.

The chain is built from TRBV15 and TRBJ2-1, with D unresolved. This CDR3 is 10 amino acids long. Looked up from germline, CDR1 is LNHNV and CDR2 is YYDKDF (reference sequence). The V end lost 8 bases, the J end lost 5 bases, and 4 bases lay between the germline ends. CDR3 loop: CATLDNEQFF. In nucleotides, the CDR3 is TGTGCCACCCTAGACAATGAGCAGTTCTTC. Supplemented by reference TRBV15 and TRBJ2-1, the full variable domain reads DAMVIQNPRYQVTQFGKPVTLSCSQTLNHNVMYWYQQKSSQAPKLLFHYYDKDFNNEADTPDNFQSRRPNTSFCFLDIRSPGLGDTAMYLCATLDNEQFFGPGTRLTVL.